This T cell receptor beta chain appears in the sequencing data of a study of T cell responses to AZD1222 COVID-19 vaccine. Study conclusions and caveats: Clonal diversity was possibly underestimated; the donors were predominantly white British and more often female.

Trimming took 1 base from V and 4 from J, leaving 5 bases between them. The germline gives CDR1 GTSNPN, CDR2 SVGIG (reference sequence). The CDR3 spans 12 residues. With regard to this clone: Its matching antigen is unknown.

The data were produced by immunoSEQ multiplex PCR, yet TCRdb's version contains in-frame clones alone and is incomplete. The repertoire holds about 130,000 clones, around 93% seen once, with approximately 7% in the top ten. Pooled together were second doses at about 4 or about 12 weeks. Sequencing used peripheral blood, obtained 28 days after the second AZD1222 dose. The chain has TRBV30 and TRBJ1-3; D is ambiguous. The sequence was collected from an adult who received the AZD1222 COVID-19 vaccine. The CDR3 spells CAWSDYGNTIYF. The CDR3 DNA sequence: TGTGCCTGGAGTGATTACGGAAACACCATATATTTT.